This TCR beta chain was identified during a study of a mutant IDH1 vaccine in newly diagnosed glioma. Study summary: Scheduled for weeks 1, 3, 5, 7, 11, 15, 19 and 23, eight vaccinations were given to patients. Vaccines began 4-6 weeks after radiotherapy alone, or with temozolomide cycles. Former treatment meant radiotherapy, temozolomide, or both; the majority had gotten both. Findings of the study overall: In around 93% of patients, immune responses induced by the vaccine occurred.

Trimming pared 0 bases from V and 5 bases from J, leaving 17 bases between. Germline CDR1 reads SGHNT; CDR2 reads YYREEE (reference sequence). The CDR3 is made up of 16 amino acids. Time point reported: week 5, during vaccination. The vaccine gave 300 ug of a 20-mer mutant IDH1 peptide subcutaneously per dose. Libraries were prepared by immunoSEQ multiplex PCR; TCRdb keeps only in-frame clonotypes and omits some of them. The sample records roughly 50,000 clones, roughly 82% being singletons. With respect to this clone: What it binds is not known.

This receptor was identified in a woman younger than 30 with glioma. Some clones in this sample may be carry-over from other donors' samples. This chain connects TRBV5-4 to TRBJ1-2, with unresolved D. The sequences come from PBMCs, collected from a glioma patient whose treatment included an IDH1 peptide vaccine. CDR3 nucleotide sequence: TGTGCCAGCAGCTTGGCAGTCGGCAGTAGACCATATGGCTACACCTTC. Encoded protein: CASSLAVGSRPYGYTF. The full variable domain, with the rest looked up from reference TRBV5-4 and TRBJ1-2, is ETGVTQSPTHLIKTRGQQVTLRCSSQSGHNTVSWYQQALGQGPQFIFQYYREEENGRGNFPPRFSGLQFPNYSSELNVNALELDDSALYLCASSLAVGSRPYGYTFGSGTRLTVV.